Listed below are T cell receptor beta chains from one sample, sequenced in a study. TCRdb recomputed calls from the 5' RACE reads with MiXCR, one row per CDR3 protein. The data hold about 9,100 distinct CDR3 sequences, with around three fifths observed a single time. What was sequenced was tumor-infiltrating memory CD4+ T cells sorted from the breast tumor. The receptors here all came from a female donor with breast cancer. Both conserved end residues are part of each CDR3. The order of the fields is clone size, D gene, V gene, J gene, CDR3 protein, CDR3 DNA. A D gene is named only where the DNA matches it firmly. Some rows mark clone size as missing; the rest say once, few, many or name a class of expanded clone.

size: -; D: -; V: TRBV29-1; J: TRBJ2-5; CDR3: CSVVRDVVGETQYF; DNA: TGCAGCGTTGTCAGGGACGTTGTTGGAGAGACCCAGTACTTC
size: -; D: TRBD1; V: TRBV12-3/TRBV12-4; J: TRBJ1-2; CDR3: CASRHRDRGYGYTF; DNA: TGTGCCAGCAGGCACCGGGACAGGGGCTATGGCTACACCTTC
size: -; D: -; V: TRBV20-1; J: TRBJ2-7; CDR3: CSAPKGGSREQYF; DNA: TGCAGTGCTCCTAAGGGGGGTTCACGCGAGCAGTACTTC
size: -; D: -; V: TRBV5-4; J: TRBJ2-5; CDR3: CASAKQGQETQHF; DNA: TGTGCCAGTGCCAAACAAGGACAAGAGACCCAGCACTTC
size: -; D: -; V: TRBV7-2; J: TRBJ1-1; CDR3: CASSFSTNTEAFF; DNA: TGTGCCAGCAGCTTTTCCACGAACACTGAAGCTTTCTTT
size: -; D: -; V: TRBV27; J: TRBJ2-7; CDR3: CASSYRGLGLYEQYF; DNA: TGTGCCAGCAGTTACCGGGGTCTGGGGCTCTACGAGCAGTACTTC
size: -; D: -; V: TRBV6-6; J: TRBJ1-1; CDR3: CASAVTEAFF; DNA: TGTGCCAGCGCGGTAACTGAAGCTTTCTTT
size: few; D: TRBD1; V: TRBV5-1; J: TRBJ2-3; CDR3: CASTLGQSTDTQYF; DNA: TGCGCCAGCACCCTGGGACAGAGCACAGATACGCAGTATTTT
size: -; D: -; V: TRBV29-1; J: TRBJ2-7; CDR3: CSAAFPEQYF; DNA: TGCAGCGCGGCCTTCCCCGAGCAGTACTTC
size: -; D: -; V: TRBV20-1; J: TRBJ1-1; CDR3: CSARNLRLDTEAFF; DNA: TGCAGTGCTAGAAATTTGCGACTGGACACTGAAGCTTTCTTT
size: -; D: -; V: TRBV7-8; J: TRBJ1-2; CDR3: CASSLARRIYEGYTF; DNA: TGTGCCAGCAGCTTAGCGCGTAGGATTTATGAAGGCTACACCTTC
size: -; D: -; V: TRBV7-9; J: TRBJ2-7; CDR3: CASSTGPPWREQYF; DNA: TGTGCCAGCAGCACAGGGCCCCCCTGGAGGGAGCAGTACTTC
size: -; D: -; V: TRBV6-2/TRBV6-3; J: TRBJ2-5; CDR3: CASLSAGSASQETQYF; DNA: TGTGCCAGTCTTTCAGCGGGCAGCGCTTCCCAAGAGACCCAGTACTTC
size: -; D: -; V: TRBV10-3; J: TRBJ2-3; CDR3: CAIGEDTQYF; DNA: TGTGCCATCGGTGAGGATACGCAGTATTTT
size: -; D: -; V: TRBV20-1; J: TRBJ2-1; CDR3: CSMPGLTTYNEQFF; DNA: TGCAGTATGCCGGGACTTACCACCTACAATGAGCAGTTCTTC
size: -; D: -; V: TRBV5-1; J: TRBJ2-2; CDR3: CASSLDGGNTGELFF; DNA: TGCGCCAGCAGCCTAGACGGGGGGAACACCGGGGAGCTGTTTTTT
size: -; D: -; V: TRBV28; J: TRBJ2-7; CDR3: CASSVTGTGSYEQYF; DNA: TGTGCCAGCAGTGTGACCGGGACGGGTTCCTACGAGCAGTACTTC
size: -; D: -; V: TRBV12-3/TRBV12-4; J: TRBJ2-7; CDR3: CASSLKGGPYEQYF; DNA: TGTGCCAGCAGTTTAAAGGGGGGCCCCTACGAGCAGTACTTC
size: -; D: -; V: TRBV7-9; J: TRBJ2-5; CDR3: CASSFPDGTQYF; DNA: TGTGCCAGCAGCTTTCCCGACGGAACCCAGTACTTC
size: -; D: TRBD2; V: TRBV5-6; J: TRBJ2-1; CDR3: CASSFLAGAYNEQFF; DNA: TGTGCCAGCAGCTTCCTAGCGGGGGCCTACAATGAGCAGTTCTTC
size: -; D: -; V: TRBV5-1; J: TRBJ1-1; CDR3: CASSLEPTLNTEAFF; DNA: TGCGCCAGCAGCTTGGAACCGACATTGAACACTGAAGCTTTCTTT
size: -; D: -; V: TRBV5-1; J: TRBJ2-1; CDR3: CASSFRLGANEQFF; DNA: TGCGCCAGCAGCTTTCGACTAGGTGCAAATGAGCAGTTCTTC
size: few; D: TRBD1; V: TRBV7-2; J: TRBJ1-1; CDR3: CASSLQPDRGTEAFF; DNA: TGTGCCAGCAGCTTACAGCCGGACAGGGGCACTGAAGCTTTCTTT
size: -; D: TRBD2; V: TRBV12-3/TRBV12-4; J: TRBJ2-3; CDR3: CASSSRGLAGARTDTQYF; DNA: TGTGCCAGCAGTTCAAGGGGACTAGCGGGGGCCCGCACAGATACGCAGTATTTT
size: -; D: -; V: TRBV7-3; J: TRBJ1-2; CDR3: CASSLGLSTGYTF; DNA: TGTGCCAGCAGCTTAGGGCTATCGACAGGCTACACCTTC
size: few; D: -; V: TRBV20-1; J: TRBJ2-2; CDR3: CSARDGRAGNTGELFF; DNA: TGCAGTGCTAGAGATGGGCGGGCTGGTAACACCGGGGAGCTGTTTTTT
size: -; D: TRBD2; V: TRBV9; J: TRBJ2-1; CDR3: CASSVGGTREWEQFF; DNA: TGTGCCAGCAGCGTAGGGGGGACTAGAGAATGGGAGCAGTTCTTC
size: -; D: TRBD1; V: TRBV28; J: TRBJ1-4; CDR3: CASSLDRGEKLFF; DNA: TGTGCCAGCAGCTTGGACAGGGGGGAAAAACTGTTTTTT
size: -; D: -; V: TRBV30; J: TRBJ1-2; CDR3: CAWSVLGNYGYTF; DNA: TGTGCCTGGAGTGTATTGGGAAACTATGGCTACACCTTC
size: -; D: -; V: TRBV5-1; J: TRBJ2-3; CDR3: CASSPARSPTDTQYF; DNA: TGCGCCAGCAGCCCCGCGAGGTCCCCCACAGATACGCAGTATTTT
size: -; D: -; V: TRBV29-1; J: TRBJ2-3; CDR3: CSVERNRVVYF; DNA: TGCAGCGTTGAGCGCAATCGTGTCGTGTATTTT
size: -; D: -; V: TRBV7-9; J: TRBJ1-5; CDR3: CASSLVQDQPQHF; DNA: TGTGCCAGCAGCTTAGTCCAGGATCAGCCCCAGCATTTT
size: once; D: -; V: TRBV2; J: TRBJ1-2; CDR3: CASSETGVGGYTF; DNA: TGTGCCAGCAGTGAGACCGGGGTCGGTGGCTACACCTTC
size: -; D: -; V: TRBV24-1; J: TRBJ2-1; CDR3: CATSGAVGRSYNEQFF; DNA: TGTGCCACCAGTGGGGCGGTGGGGAGGTCCTACAATGAGCAGTTCTTC
size: -; D: TRBD2; V: TRBV20-1; J: TRBJ2-3; CDR3: CSAIGTSGYKDTQYF; DNA: TGCAGTGCTATCGGGACTAGCGGGTATAAAGATACGCAGTATTTT
size: -; D: -; V: TRBV12-3/TRBV12-4; J: TRBJ1-1; CDR3: CASSLGVTLPKQAFF; DNA: TGTGCCAGCAGTTTAGGAGTGACACTCCCGAAGCAAGCTTTCTTT
size: -; D: TRBD2; V: TRBV11-2; J: TRBJ2-1; CDR3: CASSSTGTTAKGEQFF; DNA: TGTGCCAGCAGCTCGACCGGGACTACGGCCAAGGGTGAGCAGTTCTTC
size: -; D: -; V: TRBV29-1; J: TRBJ2-1; CDR3: CSVEGGDEQFF; DNA: TGCAGCGTTGAAGGGGGTGATGAGCAGTTCTTC
size: -; D: -; V: TRBV12-3/TRBV12-4; J: TRBJ1-6; CDR3: CASSLDVGLGSPLHF; DNA: TGTGCCAGCAGTTTAGATGTAGGGTTGGGGTCACCCCTCCACTTT
size: -; D: -; V: TRBV20-1; J: TRBJ2-5; CDR3: CSTNPGTTQQETQYF; DNA: TGCAGTACCAACCCAGGGACCACCCAACAAGAGACCCAGTACTTC
size: -; D: TRBD1; V: TRBV20-1; J: TRBJ2-7; CDR3: CSDRRDRDRASTQQYF; DNA: TGCAGTGATCGGAGGGACCGGGACAGGGCTTCTACCCAGCAGTACTTC
size: few; D: TRBD1; V: TRBV20-1; J: TRBJ2-1; CDR3: CSAKETGGYGEQFF; DNA: TGCAGTGCTAAAGAGACAGGGGGCTACGGTGAGCAGTTCTTC
size: -; D: -; V: TRBV7-8; J: TRBJ1-1; CDR3: CASSPRSVREDTEAFF; DNA: TGTGCCAGCAGCCCCCGGTCCGTCAGAGAGGACACTGAAGCTTTCTTT
size: -; D: -; V: TRBV5-1; J: TRBJ2-1; CDR3: CASSRTSTPNEQFF; DNA: TGCGCCAGCAGCCGGACTTCCACCCCCAATGAGCAGTTCTTC
size: -; D: -; V: TRBV4-1; J: TRBJ2-7; CDR3: CASSQERGVRNEQYF; DNA: TGCGCCAGCAGCCAAGAAAGGGGGGTTCGGAACGAGCAGTACTTC
size: -; D: -; V: TRBV6-5; J: TRBJ2-7; CDR3: CASSYSWQTYEQYF; DNA: TGTGCCAGCAGTTACTCATGGCAAACCTACGAGCAGTACTTC
size: -; D: TRBD1; V: TRBV12-3/TRBV12-4; J: TRBJ2-7; CDR3: CASSQRTGPDYEQYF; DNA: TGTGCCAGCAGCCAACGGACAGGGCCCGACTACGAGCAGTACTTC
size: -; D: -; V: TRBV20-1; J: TRBJ1-6; CDR3: CSARGVGQGGSPLHF; DNA: TGCAGTGCTAGAGGGGTGGGGCAGGGAGGGTCACCCCTCCACTTT
size: few; D: TRBD1; V: TRBV7-9; J: TRBJ2-7; CDR3: CASYFGTGNSYEQYF; DNA: TGTGCCAGTTATTTTGGGACAGGGAATTCCTACGAGCAGTACTTC